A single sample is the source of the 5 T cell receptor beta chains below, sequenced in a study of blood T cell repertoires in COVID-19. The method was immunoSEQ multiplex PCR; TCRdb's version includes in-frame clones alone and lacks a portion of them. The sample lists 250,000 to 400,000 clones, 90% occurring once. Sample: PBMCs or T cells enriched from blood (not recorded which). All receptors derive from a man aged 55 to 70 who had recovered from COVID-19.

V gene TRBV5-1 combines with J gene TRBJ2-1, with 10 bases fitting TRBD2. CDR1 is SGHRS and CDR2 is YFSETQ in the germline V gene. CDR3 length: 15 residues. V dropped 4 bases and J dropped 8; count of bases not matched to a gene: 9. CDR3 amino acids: CASSTMASGSYEQFF. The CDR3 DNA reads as TGCGCCAGCAGCACTATGGCTAGCGGGAGCTATGAGCAGTTCTTC.

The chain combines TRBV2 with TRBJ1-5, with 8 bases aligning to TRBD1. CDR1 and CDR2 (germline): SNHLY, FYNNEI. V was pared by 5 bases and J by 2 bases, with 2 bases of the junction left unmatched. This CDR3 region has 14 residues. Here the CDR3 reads CASSTGGGNQPQHF. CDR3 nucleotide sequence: TGTGCCAGCAGTACAGGGGGAGGCAATCAGCCCCAGCATTTT.

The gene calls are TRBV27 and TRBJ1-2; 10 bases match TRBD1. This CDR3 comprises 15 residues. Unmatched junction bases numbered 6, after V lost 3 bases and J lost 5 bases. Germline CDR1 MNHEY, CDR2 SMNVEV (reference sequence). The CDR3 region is CASSLKTGGAYGYTF. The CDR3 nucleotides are TGTGCCAGCAGTTTGAAGACAGGGGGCGCATATGGCTACACCTTC.

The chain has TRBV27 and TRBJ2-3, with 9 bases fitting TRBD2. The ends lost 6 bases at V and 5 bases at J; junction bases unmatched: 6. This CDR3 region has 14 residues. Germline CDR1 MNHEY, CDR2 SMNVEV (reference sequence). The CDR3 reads CASRFGRGGDTQYF. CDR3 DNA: TGTGCCAGCAGGTTCGGGCGGGGGGGAGATACGCAGTATTTT.

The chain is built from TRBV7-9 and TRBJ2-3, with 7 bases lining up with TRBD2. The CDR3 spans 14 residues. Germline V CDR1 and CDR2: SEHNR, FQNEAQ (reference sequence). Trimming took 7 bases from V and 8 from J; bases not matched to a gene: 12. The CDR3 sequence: CASTLPGLPFTQYF. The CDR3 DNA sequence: TGTGCCAGCACCCTTCCGGGACTACCTTTTACGCAGTATTTT.